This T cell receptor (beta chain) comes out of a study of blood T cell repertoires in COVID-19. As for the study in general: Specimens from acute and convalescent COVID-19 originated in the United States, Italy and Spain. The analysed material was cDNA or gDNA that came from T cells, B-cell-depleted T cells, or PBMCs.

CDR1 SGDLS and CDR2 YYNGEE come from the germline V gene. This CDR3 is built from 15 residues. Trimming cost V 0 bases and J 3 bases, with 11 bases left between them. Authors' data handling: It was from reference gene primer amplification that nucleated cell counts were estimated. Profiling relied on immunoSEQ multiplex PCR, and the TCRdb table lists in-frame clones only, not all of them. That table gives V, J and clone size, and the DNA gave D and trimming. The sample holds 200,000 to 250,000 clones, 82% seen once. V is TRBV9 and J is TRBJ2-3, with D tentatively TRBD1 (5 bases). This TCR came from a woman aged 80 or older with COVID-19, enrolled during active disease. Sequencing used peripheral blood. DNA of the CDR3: TGTGCCAGCAGCGTAGTAACAGGCCCGACAGATACGCAGTATTTT. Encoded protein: CASSVVTGPTDTQYF.